Below are 11 T cell receptor beta chains sequenced from a single sample in a study of cytomegalovirus exposure and HLA in healthy donors (dated by TCRdb to about 2017). Library prep was done by the immunoSEQ multiplex PCR assay. The multiplex PCR relied on a mix of 60 forward primers for TCR Vbeta segments and 13 reverse primers for TCR Jbeta segments. The source is immuneACCESS, and TCRdb retained only in-frame sequences with V and J called. Part of the clones is not carried over; for the studies checked, unresolved V genes explain less than half of this, and the remainder is unexplained. The sample table contains 100,000 to 150,000 clones; only one count was recorded for roughly four fifths of them. The top ten hold about 10% of the sample. The specimen sequenced was PBMCs. The receptor set was obtained from a male donor in good health and CMV-seropositive.

The V and J genes are TRBV7-8 and TRBJ2-7; tentative D call: TRBD2 (5 bases). Trimming left V 5 bases short and J 2 bases short, with 19 bases between. CDR1 is SGHVS, CDR2 FQNEAQ, per germline. The CDR3 spans 16 residues. CDR3 sequence: CASSATRAQEAYEQYF. CDR3 DNA: TGTGCCAGCAGCGCAACCCGGGCTCAGGAGGCCTACGAGCAGTACTTC. The variable domain in full, with the rest retrieved from reference TRBV7-8 and TRBJ2-7, is GAGVSQSPRYKVAKRGQDVALRCDPISGHVSLFWYQQALGQGPEFLTYFQNEAQLDKSGLPSDRFFAERPEGSVSTLKIQRTQQEDSAVYLCASSATRAQEAYEQYFGPGTRLTVT.

The chain joins TRBV5-4 to TRBJ2-2, with D possibly TRBD1 on 6 matching bases. V was trimmed by 6 bases and J by 6 bases, leaving 12 bases between them. Per the germline V gene, CDR1 is SGHNT and CDR2 is YYREEE (reference sequence). The CDR3 has 13 residues. CDR3 sequence: CASTLEGAGELFF. Here the CDR3 DNA reads TGTGCCAGCACCCTCGAGGGGGCCGGGGAGCTGTTTTTT.

V gene TRBV4-2 combines with J gene TRBJ2-2; the D gene is possibly TRBD1 (6 bases). V gave up 4 bases and J gave up 2 bases, with 17 bases separating them. This CDR3 has 17 amino acids. The germline V gene encodes CDR1 LGHNA and CDR2 YNFKEQ. The CDR3 DNA follows: TGTGCCAGCAGCCGTACCCCACAGGGACCTAACACCGGGGAGCTGTTTTTT. It codes for CASSRTPQGPNTGELFF.

This chain connects TRBV12-5 to TRBJ2-3; TRBD1 agrees at 9 bases. CDR1 and CDR2 from the germline V gene are LGHNT and FRNRAP. This CDR3 has 17 residues. V was pared by 0 bases and J by 4 bases, with 8 bases of the junction left unmatched. CDR3 in DNA: TGTGCTAGTGGTTTGGTAATTACAGGGGGCGGCCCAGATACGCAGTATTTT. Translation: CASGLVITGGGPDTQYF.

This clone was recorded once. This chain connects TRBV29-1 to TRBJ1-1; D is possibly TRBD1 (6 bases). V gave up 1 base and J gave up 7 bases, with 16 bases separating them. From germline, CDR1 is SQVTM and CDR2 ANQGSEA. The CDR3 runs 14 residues. CDR3 DNA sequence: TGCAGCGTTGAAGGTGGAGGAAGGGGGAGTGAAGCTTTCTTT. It yields the protein CSVEGGGRGSEAFF. The entire variable domain, with the rest obtained from reference TRBV29-1 and TRBJ1-1, is as follows: SAVISQKPSRDICQRGTSLTIQCQVDSQVTMMFWYRQQPGQSLTLIATANQGSEATYESGFVIDKFPISRPNLTFSTLTVSNMSPEDSSIYLCSVEGGGRGSEAFFGQGTRLTVV.

The chain joins TRBV6-1 to TRBJ1-3; no firm D call. The ends were cut back, 1 base at V and 0 bases at J, with 7 bases in the middle. This CDR3 region has 15 residues. Germline CDR1 and CDR2: MNHNS and SASEGT. Here the CDR3 DNA reads TGTGCCAGCAGTGAAGTCCACAGCTCTGGAAACACCATATATTTT. It is translated as CASSEVHSSGNTIYF.

V usage is TRBV28 and J usage is TRBJ2-3, with D unresolved. The CDR3 consists of 12 residues. The V end was cut by 8 bases, the J end by 1 base, with 7 bases between. Germline V gives CDR1 MDHEN, CDR2 SYDVKM. This chain's CDR3 is CASARGTDTQYF. CDR3 sequence (DNA): TGTGCCAGCGCGCGCGGCACAGATACGCAGTATTTT.

The chain links TRBV19 to TRBJ1-5; a possible D gene is TRBD1 (5 bases). The CDR3 is 15 residues long. Per the germline V gene, CDR1 is LNHDA and CDR2 is SQIVND (reference sequence). Trimming removed 3 bases from V and 9 bases from J, with 18 bases in between. DNA for the CDR3: TGTGCCAGTAGTATTTCAGGGCAGGCCCATGCGCCCCAGCATTTT. Residues: CASSISGQAHAPQHF.

The chain carries TRBV29-1 and TRBJ2-7; 7 bases match TRBD1. From germline, CDR1 is SQVTM and CDR2 ANQGSEA. V shed 6 bases and J 4 bases; nucleotides not matched to a gene: 9. CDR3 size: 13 residues. CDR3 region: CSVETGRRYEQYF. In nucleotides, the CDR3 is TGCAGCGTAGAGACAGGGCGTCGGTACGAGCAGTACTTC.

This clone occurred once. The chain carries TRBV11-2 and TRBJ1-1; 11 bases map to TRBD1. The CDR3 runs to 14 residues. The V and J ends lost 3 bases and 4 bases, in that order; junction bases with no gene match: 1. CDR1 and CDR2 (germline): SGHAT, FQNNGV. In nucleotides, the CDR3 is TGTGCCAGCAGCTTCGGGACAGGGGGCACTGAAGCTTTCTTT. It specifies CASSFGTGGTEAFF.

This clone occurred once. V gene TRBV5-1 combines with J gene TRBJ2-5; 7 nucleotides line up with TRBD1. The DNA matches TRBJ2-7 better at its end, which makes the J call doubtful. The V gene's germline CDR1 is SGHRS and CDR2 YFSETQ. This CDR3 spans 14 amino acids. CDR3 region: CASSLDRGDYEQYF. The CDR3 region has the DNA TGCGCCAGCAGCTTGGACAGGGGCGACTACGAGCAGTACTTC.